This TCR beta chain appears in the sequencing data of a study of siplizumab effects on memory and regulatory T cells. Overall study results and limits: Siplizumab significantly lowered the alloreactive sequences that could be traced to unstimulated CD4+ memory cells. Naive T cells were seemingly more diverse than memory cells, and major contributions to the alloresponse seemed to be made by them.

In this sample, this clone turned up once. The antigen is not known. Germline assignment: CDR1 SGHTA and CDR2 FQGTGA. Trimming removed 6 bases at V and 4 bases at J, with 15 bases between. The CDR3 covers 15 residues. Profiled with immunoSEQ multiplex PCR; TCRdb holds only in-frame clones, not every one. Here the sample spans around 68,000 clones, 80% to 90% being singletons. The V and J genes are TRBV7-3 and TRBJ2-2, with no clear D. The origin of this receptor is a human donor in good health. Sequencing was carried out using Tregs sorted from blood. The CDR3 DNA reads as TGTGCCAGCAGTTCTACCGGTTTGTCCACCGGGGAGCTGTTTTTT. This sequence encodes CASSSTGLSTGELFF.